The 19 T cell receptor beta chains reported below all come from one sample, sequenced in a study of T cell clones after liver transplantation. Here immunoSEQ multiplex PCR was the method, and the copy in TCRdb shows in-frame clones only, minus some. The table records tens of thousands of clones, 82% of them present only once. Material: CD4+ T cells from blood, obtained around 42 months after liver transplant. The receptors stem from a human patient who received a liver transplant. Some T cells may be provided by the graft donor.

J is TRBJ1-1 and V is TRBV9; D not certain. The germline CDR1 and CDR2 sequences are SGDLS and YYNGEE. The CDR3 runs 16 residues. Trimming left V 4 bases short and J 1 base short, with 17 bases between. CDR3 loop: CASSPYRAGGNTEAFF. CDR3 bases: TGTGCCAGCAGCCCGTATAGAGCAGGAGGGAACACTGAAGCTTTCTTT.

CDR3 DNA sequence: TGTGCCAGCAGCTTAGAGGGGGCGCGGAAGAATGGCTACACCTTC. Amino acid sequence: CASSLEGARKNGYTF. The chain employs TRBV7-8 and TRBJ1-2, with 7 bases that match TRBD1. V shed 1 base and J 6 bases; nucleotides not matched to a gene: 8. Germline CDR1 reads SGHVS; CDR2 reads FQNEAQ. The length of the CDR3 is 15 residues.

This chain connects TRBV18 to TRBJ2-2; 9 bases are shared with TRBD2. With 6 bases clipped from V and 6 bases from J, the junction kept 5 bases outside the gene matches. Germline V gene lookup returns CDR1 KGHSH and CDR2 LQKENI. The CDR3 is 14 residues long. This CDR3 is CASSTQREAGELFF. CDR3 nucleotides: TGTGCCAGCTCGACGCAGCGGGAGGCCGGGGAGCTGTTTTTT.

The rearrangement joins TRBV5-4 to TRBJ1-1; D is perhaps TRBD1 (5 bases). Trimming cost V 4 bases and J 2 bases, with 12 bases left between them. CDR1 is SGHNT, CDR2 YYREEE, per germline (reference sequence). The CDR3 contains 14 residues. The DNA of the CDR3 is TGTGCCAGCAGCGGATACAGGCGCAACACTGAAGCTTTCTTT. Amino acids: CASSGYRRNTEAFF.

The chain joins TRBV6-1 to TRBJ1-5, with D unclear. CDR3 length: 13 residues. Trimming stripped 5 bases from V and 7 bases from J, with 12 bases between. Per the germline V gene, CDR1 is MNHNS and CDR2 is SASEGT. The chain's CDR3 is CASSPLGKQPQHF. The CDR3 nucleotides read TGTGCCAGCAGTCCCCTGGGGAAGCAGCCCCAGCATTTT.

This chain joins TRBV11-1 and TRBJ1-2; 7 bases match TRBD1. V was clipped by 5 bases and J by 4 bases; unmatched bases: 10. This CDR3 is 15 amino acids long. Germline assignment: CDR1 SGHAT and CDR2 FQDESV (reference sequence). This CDR3 is CASSAARDSSYGYTF. In nucleotides, the CDR3 is TGTGCCAGCAGCGCAGCTCGGGACAGCTCCTATGGCTACACCTTC.

The chain combines TRBV30 with TRBJ1-5; 9 bases line up with TRBD1. V shed 2 bases and J 7 bases; nucleotides not matched to a gene: 12. Germline V gene sequence: CDR1 GTSNPN, CDR2 SVGIG (reference sequence). CDR3 length equals 16 residues. CDR3 coding DNA: TGTGCCTGGAGTCCACAGACCGGGACAGGGTTCCAGCCCCAGCATTTT. It codes for CAWSPQTGTGFQPQHF.

The chain couples TRBV5-8 to TRBJ2-1, with TRBD2 matching 8 bases. The V gene end was trimmed by 2 bases and the J gene end by 10 bases; junction bases not matched to a gene: 11. Germline V gene data show CDR1 as SGHTS and CDR2 as YDEGEE. This CDR3 spans 15 amino acids. Written as DNA, the CDR3 is TGTGCCAGCAGCTTAGGTCTAGCGGGCTCAGGGGAGCAGTTCTTC. Residues: CASSLGLAGSGEQFF.

The V and J genes are TRBV15 and TRBJ1-2; D is perhaps TRBD1 (5 bases). V lost 0 bases and J lost 4, with 9 bases in between. This CDR3 has 14 residues. From germline, CDR1 is LNHNV and CDR2 YYDKDF (reference sequence). DNA for the CDR3: TGTGCCACCAGCAGAGAACGGGGGGGCTATGGCTACACCTTC. Amino acids: CATSRERGGYGYTF. The variable domain in full, completed from reference TRBV15 and TRBJ1-2, reads DAMVIQNPRYQVTQFGKPVTLSCSQTLNHNVMYWYQQKSSQAPKLLFHYYDKDFNNEADTPDNFQSRRPNTSFCFLDIRSPGLGDTAMYLCATSRERGGYGYTFGSGTRLTVV.

The CDR3 DNA follows: TGTGCCAGCACCGCACCCCGGGGGAGCGGGAGAGAGATTACCGGGGAGCTGTTTTTT. Protein product: CASTAPRGSGREITGELFF. The chain links TRBV28 to TRBJ2-2; TRBD2 aligns across 8 bases. Per germline, CDR1 MDHEN and CDR2 SYDVKM. Germline trimming cut 7 bases from V and 5 bases from J; bases unmatched to any gene: 21. This CDR3 region has 19 residues.

The chain joins TRBV4-2 to TRBJ1-4; TRBD1 is a possible D gene (5 bases). The V gene lost 6 bases and the J gene lost 8 bases, with 16 bases spanning the gap. Germline loops: CDR1 LGHNA, CDR2 YNFKEQ. The CDR3 contains 14 residues. The CDR3 nucleotides are TGTGCCAGCAGTGAAACCCACGGGACCGAAAAACTGTTTTTT. Translation: CASSETHGTEKLFF.

J is TRBJ1-1 and V is TRBV19; 7 bases are shared with TRBD1. The CDR3 runs to 15 residues. The germline gives CDR1 LNHDA, CDR2 SQIVND (reference sequence). V was pared by 0 bases and J by 3 bases, with 4 bases of the junction left unmatched. The CDR3 sequence: CASSIDRRGDTEAFF. CDR3 DNA: TGTGCCAGTAGTATAGATCGCAGGGGGGACACTGAAGCTTTCTTT.

This chain connects TRBV10-2 to TRBJ1-5; no clear D. V dropped 1 base and J dropped 6 bases, with 10 bases sitting between them. There are 14 residues in the CDR3. In germline, CDR1 is WSHSY, CDR2 SAAADI. The CDR3 region is CASSEFGRSQPQHF. In DNA, the CDR3 is TGCGCCAGCAGTGAGTTCGGCCGTAGTCAGCCCCAGCATTTT.

V and J are TRBV7-2 and TRBJ2-7; tentative D call: TRBD1 (6 bases). The CDR3 is 15 amino acids. Germline V gene sequence: CDR1 SGHTA, CDR2 FQGNSA. The ends were cut back, 0 bases at V and 2 bases at J, with 11 bases in the middle. The CDR3 DNA reads as TGTGCCAGCAGCTTAGCGGGGACATTACCCTACGAGCAGTACTTC. It specifies CASSLAGTLPYEQYF.

This chain uses TRBV5-1 with TRBJ2-3; 7 bases line up with TRBD2. Germline V gene sequence: CDR1 SGHRS, CDR2 YFSETQ. The CDR3 is made up of 13 amino acids. V trimming: 1 base; J trimming: 6 bases; junction bases outside the gene matches: 2. The CDR3 DNA is TGCGCCAGCAGCTTGCTGGGGGGGGATACGCAGTATTTT. It yields the protein CASSLLGGDTQYF.

The chain couples TRBV19 to TRBJ1-5, with a possible D match to TRBD1 (5 bases). The ends were cut back, 8 bases at V and 2 bases at J, with 10 bases in the middle. CDR3 length: 13 residues. In germline, CDR1 is LNHDA, CDR2 SQIVND (reference sequence). The CDR3 DNA is TGTGCCAGTGGGGCGGGGGGCAATCAGCCCCAGCATTTT. Its translation: CASGAGGNQPQHF.

For the CDR3, the DNA is TGCGCCAGCAGCTTGGGACTAGCAACATCAGATACGCAGTATTTT. This sequence encodes CASSLGLATSDTQYF. This rearrangement joins TRBV5-1 to TRBJ2-3, with 7 nucleotides matching TRBD2. The CDR3 spans 15 residues. The germline V gene has CDR1 SGHRS and CDR2 YFSETQ. J gave up 4 bases and V 0 bases, and 5 bases lay outside the gene matches.

The chain couples TRBV9 to TRBJ2-1; D is uncertain. Trimming removed 0 bases from V and 0 bases from J, with 4 bases in between. Germline assignment: CDR1 SGDLS and CDR2 YYNGEE. The CDR3 contains 14 residues. The CDR3 region has the DNA TGTGCCAGCAGCGTAGGAAGCTCCTACAATGAGCAGTTCTTC. Translated: CASSVGSSYNEQFF.

This clone turned up a few times. The gene calls are TRBV5-1 and TRBJ2-7; tentative D call: TRBD2 (5 bases). Looked up from germline, CDR1 is SGHRS and CDR2 is YFSETQ. Trimming stripped 2 bases from V and 3 bases from J, with 9 bases between. CDR3 length: 13 residues. CDR3 protein: CASSFRGNYEQYF. In nucleotides, the CDR3 is TGCGCCAGCAGCTTCAGAGGGAACTACGAGCAGTACTTC.